These 13 T cell receptor beta chains came from one sample sequenced in a study of T cells in Graves' hyperthyroidism and ophthalmopathy. Regions amplified from RNA transcripts were the TCR beta CDR3 regions. TCR CDR3 underwent first-round RT-PCR with the HTBI primer set. TCRdb reanalysed the multiplex PCR reads using MiXCR and keeps one entry per CDR3 protein. The sample gives roughly 700,000 distinct CDR3 sequences, around a third of which show up once; 31% is in the top ten. The source material was blood. All receptors come from a woman aged 40 to 50 with Graves' hyperthyroidism.

This clonotype was found a few times. This rearrangement joins TRBV2 to TRBJ1-4; 8 bases fit TRBD1. Per the germline V gene, CDR1 is SNHLY and CDR2 is FYNNEI. The length of the CDR3 is 13 residues. Germline trimming cut 7 bases from V and 5 bases from J; bases unmatched to any gene: 3. CDR3 sequence: CASNRDRNEKLFF. Written as DNA, the CDR3 is TGTGCCAGCAACCGGGACAGGAATGAAAAACTGTTTTTT.

The rearrangement uses TRBV28 and TRBJ1-1; tentative D call: TRBD1 (5 bases). Trimming removed 5 bases at V and 2 bases at J, with 15 bases between. From germline, CDR1 is MDHEN and CDR2 SYDVKM. CDR3 length: 15 residues. As DNA, the CDR3 is TGTGCCAGCAGTCCTCTGCCTCAGGGTAACACTGAAGCTTTCTTT. Protein sequence: CASSPLPQGNTEAFF.

The chain uses TRBV7-9 and TRBJ2-7; 8 bases are a match to TRBD2. Germline V gene sequence: CDR1 SEHNR, CDR2 FQNEAQ (reference sequence). V lost 3 bases and J lost 2; bases outside the gene matches: 3. CDR3 length: 14 amino acids. This CDR3 is CASSFSLAAYEQYF. CDR3 DNA sequence: TGTGCCAGCAGCTTCTCACTAGCGGCCTACGAGCAGTACTTC.

This clonotype was detected many times. The V and J genes are TRBV2 and TRBJ2-7; 7 bases are shared with TRBD1. The CDR3 length is 13 residues. The germline V gene has CDR1 SNHLY and CDR2 FYNNEI. Germline trimming cut 7 bases from V and 7 bases from J; bases unmatched to any gene: 10. The CDR3 is CASIEGAVGEQYF. DNA for the CDR3: TGTGCCAGCATCGAGGGGGCAGTAGGGGAGCAGTACTTC.

The chain carries TRBV19 and TRBJ1-1; a possible D gene is TRBD1 (6 bases). This CDR3 is built from 13 residues. V lost 10 bases, J lost 2 bases, and 14 bases lay in between. Germline V CDR1 and CDR2: LNHDA, SQIVND (reference sequence). DNA of the CDR3: TGTGCCACCTCCACAGGGATAAACACTGAAGCTTTCTTT. This translates into CATSTGINTEAFF.

In its sample, this clonotype was seen many times. J is TRBJ2-5 and V is TRBV12-3 or TRBV12-4; 8 bases are a match to TRBD1. After removal of 10 bases from V and 4 bases from J, the junction contained 11 bases not matched to a gene. CDR3 size: 14 residues. DNA for the CDR3: TGTGCCATCAGCAGGGGGCATGGGTCAGAGACCCAGTACTTC. The encoded protein is CAISRGHGSETQYF.

This sequence joins TRBV25-1 and TRBJ1-6, with no clear D. In germline, CDR1 is MGHDK, CDR2 SYGVNS. The CDR3 is 17 amino acids. V lost 5 bases and J lost 2, with 16 bases in between. CDR3 nucleotide sequence: TGTGCCAGCAGTTTAAGGGCTGGGCAGGCCTATAATTCACCCCTCCACTTT. This sequence encodes CASSLRAGQAYNSPLHF.

This clonotype was counted a few times. The rearrangement links TRBV12-3 or TRBV12-4 to TRBJ1-2; D perhaps matches TRBD1 (5 bases). This CDR3 contains 14 residues. Trimming took 7 bases from V and 8 from J, leaving 20 bases between them. The CDR3: CASTYGGSIFGYTF. The CDR3 DNA follows: TGTGCCAGCACCTATGGGGGTAGTATTTTCGGCTACACCTTC.

The rearrangement uses TRBV7-9 and TRBJ2-5; 9 bases agree with TRBD2. Germline V gene sequence: CDR1 SEHNR, CDR2 FQNEAQ (reference sequence). Trimming cost V 5 bases and J 3 bases; bases outside gene matches: 10. This CDR3 is 16 amino acids long. CDR3 in amino acids: CASSPGGGVVKETQYF. In DNA form, the CDR3 reads TGTGCCAGCAGCCCAGGCGGGGGGGTTGTGAAAGAGACCCAGTACTTC.

The chain combines TRBV11-1 with TRBJ1-6, with D maybe TRBD1 (6 bases). V gave up 5 bases and J gave up 7 bases, with 15 bases separating them. CDR1 and CDR2 from the germline V gene are SGHAT and FQDESV (reference sequence). This CDR3 is built from 15 residues. The CDR3 bases are TGTGCCAGCAGCCCTGCAGGGGTCCTGAATTCACCCCTCCACTTT. This encodes CASSPAGVLNSPLHF.

This clonotype was seen at least ten times. The CDR3 bases are TGCGCCAGCAAGCCGAACGAGAACACTGAAGCTTTCTTT. It is translated as CASKPNENTEAFF. This chain joins TRBV10-1 and TRBJ1-1; D is unresolved. In germline, CDR1 is WNHNN, CDR2 SYGVQD (reference sequence). The CDR3 has 13 residues. The germline V and J ends were trimmed by 7 bases and 1 base, with 10 bases remaining between them.

The rearrangement joins TRBV7-2 to TRBJ2-7; D may be TRBD1 or TRBD2 (5 bases each). The last part of the DNA fits TRBJ2-1 better; the J call may be wrong. The CDR3 extends over 14 amino acids. The germline gives CDR1 SGHTA, CDR2 FQGNSA. CDR3 coding DNA: TGTGCCAGCAGCCCTTTGAGGGGCAACAATGAGCAGTTCTTC. The encoded protein is CASSPLRGNNEQFF.

V usage is TRBV6-5 and J usage is TRBJ2-7; D possibly corresponds to TRBD2 (5 bases). CDR3 length equals 13 residues. Deletions cut 2 bases from V and 5 bases from J, with 10 bases between. Germline V lookup: CDR1 MNHEY, CDR2 SVGAGI. The CDR3 is CASSYARAHEQYF. The CDR3 DNA reads as TGTGCCAGCAGTTACGCGCGGGCCCACGAGCAGTACTTC.